This T cell receptor beta chain comes out of a study of neurological immune-mediated disorders. Notes on the study in general: HTLV-1-associated myelopathy led in TCR clonal expansion, while multiple sclerosis ranked lowest, below healthy controls.

This clonotype was recorded at least ten times. The target antigen is unknown. As for time point: longitudinal time-point 3. The CDR3 is 15 residues long. Germline CDR1 SEHNR, CDR2 FQNEAQ (reference sequence). V shed 6 bases and J 6 bases; nucleotides not matched to a gene: 10. 5'RACE generated cDNA with 10-nucleotide random UMIs. From the 5' RACE reads, TCRdb called clonotypes with MiXCR, one entry per CDR3 protein. The sample has 84,000 or so distinct CDR3 sequences, around 4.5% seen once. The source is a woman aged 55 to 70 with multiple sclerosis. The chain combines TRBV7-9 with TRBJ2-1; TRBD2 aligns across 8 bases. Sequenced material: PBMCs. This CDR3 reads CASSPPRGGTNEQFF. Written as DNA, the CDR3 is TGTGCCAGCAGTCCCCCCCGCGGGGGGACCAATGAGCAGTTCTTC.